A single sample is the source of the 14 T cell receptor beta chains below, sequenced in a study of blood T cell repertoires in COVID-19. The protocol was immunoSEQ multiplex PCR, while the TCRdb copy is restricted to in-frame clones and leaves out a portion. The table lists 150,000 to 200,000 clones, around 84% of them singletons. The sequenced sample consisted of peripheral blood. All receptors come from a woman aged 70-85 years with COVID-19, enrolled during active disease.

The rearrangement links TRBV6-5 to TRBJ1-2, with 7 bases aligning to TRBD1. CDR1 is MNHEY, CDR2 SVGAGI, per germline. The J segment lost 2 bases and the V segment lost 2 bases, leaving 2 bases of the junction unmatched. The CDR3 runs 14 residues. CDR3 in amino acids: CASSYRDRNYGYTF. DNA for the CDR3: TGTGCCAGCAGTTACAGGGACAGAAACTATGGCTACACCTTC.

This rearrangement joins TRBV28 to TRBJ1-1; D is uncertain. CDR3 length: 13 amino acids. The V end lost 7 bases, the J end lost 1 base, and 10 bases lay between the germline ends. Germline V gene lookup returns CDR1 MDHEN and CDR2 SYDVKM. The CDR3 sequence is CASKGGKNTEAFF. CDR3 nucleotides: TGTGCCAGCAAGGGAGGGAAGAACACTGAAGCTTTCTTT.

The chain uses TRBV7-3 and TRBJ2-5; 8 positions match TRBD2. After removal of 1 base from V and 4 bases from J, the junction contained 5 bases not matched to a gene. This CDR3 contains 15 residues. Germline assignment: CDR1 SGHTA and CDR2 FQGTGA. The CDR3 protein is CASSLNGREGETQYF. The DNA for the CDR3 is TGTGCCAGCAGCTTAAATGGTCGGGAGGGAGAGACCCAGTACTTC.

Here the CDR3 reads CASSPVYYEQYF. The CDR3, as DNA: TGTGCCAGCAGCCCGGTCTACTACGAGCAGTACTTC. The V call is TRBV5-8, the J call TRBJ2-7; no definite D call. Per the germline V gene, CDR1 is SGHTS and CDR2 is YDEGEE. The CDR3 length is 12 residues. V dropped 4 bases and J dropped 3 bases, with 8 bases sitting between them.

The V call is TRBV4-1, the J call TRBJ1-2, with no clear D. V was trimmed by 2 bases and J by 3 bases, leaving 13 bases between them. Germline V CDR1 and CDR2: MGHRA, YSYEKL. CDR3 length: 15 residues. CDR3 coding DNA: TGCGCCAGCAGCCAAAGTGAGCGGAGCTACTATGGCTACACCTTC. It specifies CASSQSERSYYGYTF.

The chain carries TRBV5-1 and TRBJ2-3; D possibly corresponds to TRBD1 (6 bases). V was pared by 4 bases and J by 0 bases, with 15 bases between. Germline V lookup: CDR1 SGHRS, CDR2 YFSETQ. This CDR3 has 16 amino acids. For the CDR3, the DNA is TGCGCCAGCAGCCCGATCGCAGGGGCCAGCACAGATACGCAGTATTTT. Its translation is CASSPIAGASTDTQYF.

The chain uses TRBV11-2 and TRBJ2-1, with 14 bases that match TRBD2. V shed 4 bases and J 8 bases; nucleotides not matched to a gene: 4. Germline assignment: CDR1 SGHAT and CDR2 FQNNGV. This CDR3 comprises 15 residues. CDR3 protein: CASSSTSGRVHEQFF. The CDR3 coding sequence is TGTGCCAGCAGCTCGACTAGCGGGAGGGTCCATGAGCAGTTCTTC.

The chain combines TRBV9 with TRBJ1-1; D perhaps matches TRBD1 (5 bases). The CDR3 covers 16 residues. Germline values: CDR1 SGDLS, CDR2 YYNGEE. V was cut by 0 bases and J by 7 bases, with 19 bases left in between. CDR3 sequence: CASSVAFRGTESEAFF. The CDR3 DNA follows: TGTGCCAGCAGCGTAGCTTTTAGGGGTACAGAGAGTGAAGCTTTCTTT.

V and J are TRBV19 and TRBJ1-5, with unresolved D. The germline gives CDR1 LNHDA, CDR2 SQIVND (reference sequence). V was pared by 4 bases and J by 10 bases, with 17 bases between. The CDR3 contains 14 residues. The CDR3 here is CASSTQSSGSPQHF. CDR3 DNA sequence: TGTGCCAGTAGTACTCAAAGTTCAGGTTCCCCCCAGCATTTT.

The chain recombines TRBV4-1 with TRBJ2-3; 13 nucleotides match TRBD2. The CDR3 covers 18 residues. After removal of 0 bases from V and 6 bases from J, the junction contained 9 bases not matched to a gene. Per germline, CDR1 MGHRA and CDR2 YSYEKL. The CDR3 bases are TGCGCCAGCAGCCAAGATCGGACTAGCGGGGGACTTTCGGATACGCAGTATTTT. Its protein product is CASSQDRTSGGLSDTQYF.

This clone was recorded once. This chain links TRBV7-3 with TRBJ1-2, with TRBD1 as a possible D gene (6 bases). The CDR3 extends over 14 amino acids. Germline V lookup: CDR1 SGHTA, CDR2 FQGTGA. Trimming pared 4 bases from V and 3 bases from J, leaving 12 bases between. CDR3 sequence (DNA): TGTGCCAGCAGCTCACAGGGAAGAGACTATGGCTACACCTTC. Translated: CASSSQGRDYGYTF.

This clone was seen a single time. The gene calls are TRBV7-6 and TRBJ2-1, with TRBD2 as a possible D gene (6 bases). The germline gives CDR1 SGHVS, CDR2 FNYEAQ. The CDR3 is made up of 15 amino acids. V lost 5 bases to trimming and J lost 0 bases, with 11 bases between them. In DNA, the CDR3 is TGTGCCAGCAGCCCGGGACTTAGCTCCTACAATGAGCAGTTCTTC. Its translation: CASSPGLSSYNEQFF.

The chain couples TRBV19 to TRBJ2-5; 10 positions match TRBD2. V lost 6 bases to trimming and J lost 5 bases; unmatched junction nucleotides: 9. The CDR3 spans 15 residues. Germline CDR1 LNHDA, CDR2 SQIVND (reference sequence). The CDR3 nucleotides read TGTGCCAGTAGCCGGACTAGCGGAACCACGGAGACCCAGTACTTC. Protein product: CASSRTSGTTETQYF. The full variable domain, completed using reference TRBV19 and TRBJ2-5, is DGGITQSPKYLFRKEGQNVTLSCEQNLNHDAMYWYRQDPGQGLRLIYYSQIVNDFQKGDIAEGYSVSREKKESFPLTVTSAQKNPTAFYLCASSRTSGTTETQYFGPGTRLLVL.

V is TRBV3-1 (or the pseudogene TRBV3-2) and J is TRBJ2-2; D call uncertain. Per germline, CDR1 LGHDT and CDR2 YNNKEL (reference sequence). Trimming took 3 bases from V and 0 from J, leaving 11 bases between them. The CDR3 totals 16 residues. The CDR3 DNA reads as TGTGCCAGCAGCCACGCGGCCCGGGCGAACACCGGGGAGCTGTTTTTT. Its protein is CASSHAARANTGELFF.